This entry features one T cell receptor beta chain sequence. This receptor's antigen is unknown. No qualities accompany the bases; no much larger clone lies one base away. The CDR3 holds 15 amino acids from the cysteine to the phenylalanine. The sequence is cut down to CDR3 DNA, 45 bases in frame from base 1. The germline V gene gives CDR1 as MDHEN and CDR2 as SYDVKM. V was cut back by 1 base and J by 0 bases, leaving a gap of 9 bases between them. The data stem from a study of shared clonotypes between healthy human individuals (dated by TCRdb to 2020 to 2021). In the study overall: A few men and a couple of women, aged 18 to 49 years, made up the cohort. To increase sequencing depth and limit assay-specific biases, TCR repertoire library preparation and sequencing were carried out by different laboratories using diverse techniques. Between about 0.9 and 8.9 billion PBMCs per donor were obtained by leukapheresis. For each donor, CD4 naive and CD4 memory were each run on three plates, CD8 naive on two plates, and CD8 memory on one plate. Blood TCR repertoires of four to six healthy adults were deeply sequenced to estimate repertoire size and the extent of clonotype sharing between individuals. The paper's findings and limits, for the study overall: Compared with non-shared clonotypes, clonotypes shared by all four sorted-subset donors had higher generation probabilities. Because the study included only a small number of donors, the genetic and exposure-history diversity represented was limited. Sampling was limited to blood, and TCR repertoires in tissue likely differ from TCR repertoires in blood. Naive subsets generally had larger estimated clonotype richness than memory subsets did. Even with the large sequencing depth, rarefaction of the sorted-subset datasets indicated that sequencing was incomplete. When a handful of donors were compared, the shared fraction of clonotypes was about 5.4% for naive CD4, approximately 3.5% for naive CD8, 2% to 2.5% for memory CD4, and approximately 0.4% for memory CD8. Based on pairwise subsampling, the degree of clonotype sharing among donors was expected to be affected by sequencing depth.

Using the deep immunoSEQ assay, TCR CDR3 regions were amplified from genomic DNA by multiplex PCR. Extracted genomic DNA from each cell subset was distributed evenly across all wells of several immunoSEQ 96-well plates, and each plate was treated as a replicate. For sorted subsets, each replicate PCR was loaded with approximately 190 ng genomic DNA, equivalent to 30,000 or so T cell genomes. Purified libraries were measured with a Qubit 3.0 fluorometer, size-checked on a Bioanalyzer 2100, and measured again with the KAPA Library Quantification kit. Every immunoSEQ 96-well plate was sequenced on a separate single-read 150-cycle Illumina NextSeq 550 flow cell. In the authors' own workflow: Because only junctional sequences without quality scores were contained in the immunoSEQ output, filtering matching that applied to full-length reads could not be performed. To assign V/J genes and CDR3, sequences were annotated using PyIR, a Python wrapper for IgBLAST v1.9, with IMGT germline references. Any read was removed if the V/J assignment was weak (E-value above 1e-6), the CDR3 was missing, or the read contained stop codons, out-of-frame junctions, or ambiguous translated residues. V3J clonotypes were defined by identical inferred V gene, J gene, and CDR3 amino acid sequence. To compute the percentage overlap between repertoires, the number of shared unique clonotypes was divided by the size of the smaller repertoire. Richness of each repertoire was evaluated using RTK rarefaction, the Chao1 estimator, and Recon v2.1 estimates of unobserved clonotypes. Generation probabilities for all TCRbeta clonotypes obtained by the gDNA method from a handful of donors were computed using OLGA. As stored in TCRdb, this immuneACCESS dataset retains in-frame rearrangements with V and J assigned. A fraction of the clones does not appear; measured against another copy, unresolved V genes explain less than half of the discrepancy, and the remainder lacks a known reason. Clone size and V and J calls were adopted from that table, with D and trimming inferred from the DNA. This sample is represented by under 2,000,000 clones; approximately 95% of them were singletons. Clones ranked in the top ten supply roughly 1.2% of the sample.

CD8 naive samples were obtained by positive selection for CCR7 among CD45RO-negative cells, yielding a CD45RA+CCR7+ population from which TemRA cells were excluded. The donors were healthy, HIV-negative adults who had no recently reported acute infections or vaccinations. Every donor was a Caucasian adult living in Nashville, Tennessee, USA. Blood was collected by leukapheresis, and PBMCs were isolated by Ficoll-Histopaque density gradient centrifugation and then cryopreserved in liquid nitrogen vapor phase. Analytical flow cytometry was used to check the purity and quantity of each magnetically sorted T cell population. From each sorted fraction, genomic DNA was isolated and quantified by UV absorbance on a Nanodrop 2000c.

This clonotype was obtained from a man aged 18 to 29 in good health. The specimen sequenced was naive CD8+ T cells sorted from blood. The meaning of the sample's cell subset or site label: CD45RA+CCR7+. The sequence is built from TRBV28 and TRBJ1-2, with the D gene call left open. The nucleotide sequence is TGTGCCAGCAGTTTATCAGGAGGGTCTAACTATGGCTACACCTTC. Translated, this gives CASSLSGGSNYGYTF.